This entry lists 22 T cell receptor beta chains sequenced from one sample in a study of T cell responses to AZD1222 COVID-19 vaccine. Some clones are missing from TCRdb's copy, which holds only in-frame ones; the method was immunoSEQ multiplex PCR. This table holds 99,000 or so clones, 80% to 90% found once. The sample in question was peripheral blood, obtained on day 0 of AZD1222 vaccination. The source is an adult in good health.

Only one count was recorded for this clone. The chain recombines TRBV6-2 or TRBV6-3 with TRBJ2-2; D is possibly TRBD2 (6 bases). Germline CDR1 MNHEY, CDR2 SVGEGT. V lost 4 bases and J 3 bases, leaving 12 bases between the germline ends. This CDR3 comprises 15 residues. The CDR3 loop reads CASSLTSFYTGELFF. CDR3 nucleotides: TGTGCCAGCAGTTTAACTAGCTTTTACACCGGGGAGCTGTTTTTT.

The rearrangement uses TRBV7-8 and TRBJ2-7; D is possibly TRBD1 or TRBD2 (5 bases each). Germline-derived CDR1 and CDR2 are SGHVS and FQNEAQ. The CDR3 extends over 15 amino acids. V shed 0 bases and J shed 2 bases, with 11 bases lying between them. The CDR3 DNA reads as TGTGCCAGCAGCTTAGCGAGTACGGGGCCCTACGAGCAGTACTTC. Translation: CASSLASTGPYEQYF.

CDR3 DNA: TGTGCCAGCTCGACAGGGGGCTATGGCTACACCTTC. Amino acid sequence: CASSTGGYGYTF. The V and J genes are TRBV27 and TRBJ1-2, with TRBD1 matching 9 bases. Germline V gene data show CDR1 as MNHEY and CDR2 as SMNVEV (reference sequence). With 8 bases clipped from V and 4 bases from J, the junction kept 2 bases outside the gene matches. CDR3 length: 12 residues.

This rearrangement joins TRBV2 to TRBJ1-1; 7 bases line up with TRBD1. CDR1 is SNHLY, CDR2 FYNNEI, per germline. V was clipped by 10 bases and J by 0 bases; unmatched bases: 8. This CDR3 comprises 14 residues. For the CDR3, the DNA is TGTGCCAAAGCAGTTAGGGGGCTGAACACTGAAGCTTTCTTT. Translation gives CAKAVRGLNTEAFF.

This chain joins TRBV29-1 and TRBJ1-2; the match to TRBD1 covers 7 bases. The length of the CDR3 is 15 residues. V lost 0 bases to trimming and J lost 2 bases; unmatched junction nucleotides: 6. The V gene's germline CDR1 is SQVTM and CDR2 ANQGSEA. The chain's CDR3 is CSVEDRDRDNYGYTF. The DNA for the CDR3 is TGCAGCGTTGAAGATCGGGACAGAGACAACTATGGCTACACCTTC.

This clone was counted only a few times. The chain uses TRBV28 and TRBJ2-7, with D hard to call. Per germline, CDR1 MDHEN and CDR2 SYDVKM. CDR3 length: 13 amino acids. V lost 6 bases and J 0 bases, leaving 9 bases between the germline ends. The CDR3 region is CASSRVHSYEQYF. The CDR3, as DNA: TGTGCCAGCAGCCGGGTCCACTCCTACGAGCAGTACTTC.

This sequence joins TRBV13 and TRBJ1-1; TRBD1 matches at 9 bases. Germline CDR1 PRHDT, CDR2 FYEKMQ (reference sequence). The CDR3 covers 16 residues. V shed 4 bases and J 1 base; nucleotides not matched to a gene: 7. The CDR3 sequence is CASSSYRGRGNTEAFF. CDR3 nucleotides: TGTGCCAGCAGCTCATACAGGGGGCGTGGGAACACTGAAGCTTTCTTT.

The rearrangement uses TRBV12-3 or TRBV12-4 and TRBJ2-1, with 9 bases lining up with TRBD2. This CDR3 has 13 amino acids. V trimming: 8 bases; J trimming: 8 bases; junction bases outside the gene matches: 7. CDR3 residues: CASRPSGIHEQFF. CDR3 nucleotides: TGTGCCAGCCGCCCTAGCGGGATCCATGAGCAGTTCTTC.

The chain links TRBV28 to TRBJ2-3, with 10 bases that match TRBD2. Trimming took 1 base from V and 0 from J; bases not matched to a gene: 1. CDR3 size: 16 residues. CDR1 is MDHEN, CDR2 SYDVKM, per germline. Here the CDR3 DNA reads TGTGCCAGCAGTTTATCTAGCGGGAGTAGCACAGATACGCAGTATTTT. Amino acids: CASSLSSGSSTDTQYF.

The chain is built from TRBV24-1 and TRBJ2-4, with D possibly being TRBD1 (7 bases). This CDR3 has 15 residues. V shed 4 bases and J shed 5 bases, with 14 bases lying between them. Per germline, CDR1 KGHDR and CDR2 SFDVKD. The DNA for the CDR3 is TGTGCCACCAGTGACGGGGGACAGACTCAAAACATTCAGTACTTC. Its protein is CATSDGGQTQNIQYF.

V and J are TRBV30 and TRBJ2-7, with 8 bases that match TRBD2. In germline, CDR1 is GTSNPN, CDR2 SVGIG (reference sequence). This CDR3 spans 15 amino acids. With 4 bases clipped from V and 3 bases from J, the junction kept 11 bases outside the gene matches. Here the CDR3 reads CAWTNRFGGVYEQYF. The CDR3 DNA follows: TGTGCCTGGACCAATAGATTCGGGGGGGTCTACGAGCAGTACTTC. Together with reference TRBV30 and TRBJ2-7, the CDR3 gives the full variable domain: SQTIHQWPATLVQPVGSPLSLECTVEGTSNPNLYWYRQAAGRGLQLLFYSVGIGQISSEVPQNLSASRPQDRQFILSSKKLLLSDSGFYLCAWTNRFGGVYEQYFGPGTRLTVT.

The rearrangement joins TRBV4-3 to TRBJ2-5, with a tentative D call TRBD1 (5 bases). This CDR3 comprises 15 residues. CDR1 and CDR2 from the germline V gene are LGHNA and YSLEER. The V gene lost 0 bases and the J gene lost 4 bases, with 12 bases spanning the gap. CDR3 region: CASSQDLGRGETQYF. The CDR3 region has the DNA TGCGCCAGCAGCCAAGATTTGGGTAGGGGAGAGACCCAGTACTTC.

This clone was seen a single time. The chain is built from TRBV4-3 and TRBJ2-3, with 10 bases identical to TRBD2. The CDR3 contains 17 residues. With V trimmed by 0 bases and J by 5 bases, 8 bases remained unmatched. Germline V lookup: CDR1 LGHNA, CDR2 YSLEER. CDR3 bases: TGCGCCAGCAGCCAAGATTTTAGCGGGAGGAGGGGAGATACGCAGTATTTT. It codes for CASSQDFSGRRGDTQYF.

The gene calls are TRBV13 and TRBJ1-1; D not certain. With 5 bases removed from V and 1 base from J, the gap between germline ends came to 11 bases. The CDR3 spans 14 residues. Germline V gene lookup returns CDR1 PRHDT and CDR2 FYEKMQ (reference sequence). CDR3: CASSPPPGNTEAFF. CDR3 nucleotides: TGTGCCAGCAGCCCACCCCCAGGGAACACTGAAGCTTTCTTT.

V is TRBV30 and J is TRBJ2-1; 11 bases agree with TRBD2. Trimming cost V 0 bases and J 6 bases; bases outside gene matches: 10. This CDR3 is 17 amino acids long. Germline V CDR1 and CDR2: GTSNPN, SVGIG (reference sequence). CDR3 DNA: TGTGCCTGGAGTGTCGAGAGCCTAGCGGGGGGAAGCAATGAGCAGTTCTTC. It yields the protein CAWSVESLAGGSNEQFF.

This sequence joins TRBV18 and TRBJ1-5; 8 nucleotides match TRBD1. The CDR3 covers 14 residues. Trimming at V came to 3 bases and at J to 6 bases, leaving 4 bases not matched to a gene. Germline lookup yields CDR1 KGHSH and CDR2 LQKENI. The chain's CDR3 is CASSPGQGGQPQHF. The DNA of the CDR3 is TGTGCCAGCTCACCTGGACAGGGCGGTCAGCCCCAGCATTTT.

The chain links TRBV19 to TRBJ1-5; D not certain. The V end lost 4 bases, the J end lost 0 bases, and 13 bases lay between the germline ends. This CDR3 spans 16 amino acids. CDR1 and CDR2 (germline): LNHDA, SQIVND (reference sequence). The CDR3 loop is CASSTKTGYSNQPQHF. The CDR3 bases are TGTGCCAGTAGTACCAAAACGGGCTATAGCAATCAGCCCCAGCATTTT.

This clone was seen just once. This chain joins TRBV4-1 and TRBJ2-1; 8 bases line up with TRBD2. This CDR3 is 16 amino acids long. Germline CDR1 is MGHRA and CDR2 is YSYEKL. V shed 3 bases and J 0 bases; nucleotides not matched to a gene: 4. In DNA, the CDR3 is TGCGCCAGCAGCCAGAAGACTAGCGACTCCTACAATGAGCAGTTCTTC. It translates to CASSQKTSDSYNEQFF.

This chain uses TRBV6-5 with TRBJ1-5; tentative D call: TRBD1 (6 bases). The CDR3 consists of 15 residues. Trimming took off 8 bases at V and 0 bases at J, with 14 bases between the two ends. Germline CDR1 is MNHEY and CDR2 is SVGAGI. The CDR3 nucleotides read TGTGCCAGCCCCAGGGGCAGGGATAGCAATCAGCCCCAGCATTTT. Its translation is CASPRGRDSNQPQHF.

This clone was seen a single time. V and J are TRBV15 and TRBJ1-6; tentative D call: TRBD1 (6 bases). This CDR3 is 15 amino acids long. Germline V gene sequence: CDR1 LNHNV, CDR2 YYDKDF (reference sequence). V was cut by 2 bases and J by 10 bases, with 15 bases left in between. CDR3 residues: CATSRTGGLGSPLHF. The CDR3 DNA follows: TGTGCCACCAGCAGAACCGGGGGGCTCGGGTCACCCCTCCACTTT.

The rearrangement joins TRBV2 to TRBJ2-3, with D unresolved. Germline V CDR1 and CDR2: SNHLY, FYNNEI. V lost 4 bases and J 2 bases, leaving 13 bases between the germline ends. The CDR3 totals 15 residues. CDR3 sequence: CASSGNTVLTDTQYF. CDR3 in DNA: TGTGCCAGCAGTGGAAACACGGTCCTCACAGATACGCAGTATTTT.

The CDR3 is CASSYDGEYQPQHF. Written as DNA, the CDR3 is TGTGCCAGCAGTTACGACGGAGAATATCAGCCCCAGCATTTT. J is TRBJ1-5 and V is TRBV6-5; D remains unclear. CDR3 size: 14 residues. V was pared by 2 bases and J by 5 bases, with 10 bases between. The germline V gene encodes CDR1 MNHEY and CDR2 SVGAGI.